This passage covers 18 T cell receptor beta chains from one sample sequenced in a study of blood T cell repertoires in COVID-19. The repertoire was sequenced with immunoSEQ multiplex PCR; TCRdb's copy has only in-frame clones and lacks some. This sample yields 200,000 to 250,000 clones, of which approximately 91% are seen a single time; less than 3% belongs to the top ten. The source material was peripheral blood. The receptors shown here come from an older woman with acute or convalescent COVID-19.

In its sample, this clone was seen a few times. The rearrangement uses TRBV4-1 and TRBJ2-6; no firm D call. Trimming left V 3 bases short and J 0 bases short, with 9 bases between. Germline CDR1 reads MGHRA; CDR2 reads YSYEKL. The CDR3 length is 16 residues. The CDR3 DNA sequence: TGCGCCAGCAGCCATCCCCTACTCTCTGGGGCCAACGTCCTGACTTTC. It translates to CASSHPLLSGANVLTF.

The chain uses TRBV21-1 and TRBJ2-4; TRBD2 reflects the table's D call only, with no check against the DNA. TRBV21-1 is labeled a pseudogene. CDR3 length equals 14 residues. The chain's CDR3 is CASSKKESKNIQYF. The CDR3 region has the DNA TGTGCCAGCAGCAAGAAGGAGAGTAAAAACATTCAGTACTTC.

This clone was observed a single time. The chain employs TRBV6-5 and TRBJ2-7; 7 bases match TRBD1. The J segment lost 0 bases and the V segment lost 6 bases, leaving 8 bases of the junction unmatched. There are 15 residues in the CDR3. Germline V CDR1 and CDR2: MNHEY, SVGAGI. The CDR3 DNA reads as TGTGCCAGCAGACCCGGGACAGACAGCTCCTACGAGCAGTACTTC. Protein: CASRPGTDSSYEQYF.

The chain joins TRBV18 to TRBJ2-7, with D possibly being TRBD1 (5 bases). Germline V gene data show CDR1 as KGHSH and CDR2 as LQKENI. V lost 4 bases and J 4 bases, leaving 5 bases between the germline ends. The CDR3 loop spans 11 amino acids. As DNA, the CDR3 is TGTGCCAGCTCACAGGGGTACGAGCAGTACTTC. Translation: CASSQGYEQYF.

V is TRBV6-6 and J is TRBJ1-4, with D unclear. Germline-derived CDR1 and CDR2 are MNHNY and SVGAGI (reference sequence). V lost 2 bases and J lost 8, with 18 bases in between. The CDR3 has 16 amino acids. The CDR3 nucleotides are TGTGCCAGCAGTTACCAAGCGCCCCATCGGTTAGAAAAACTGTTTTTT. Protein product: CASSYQAPHRLEKLFF.

The chain is built from TRBV7-2 and TRBJ1-1; 9 bases match TRBD1. Germline V CDR1 and CDR2: SGHTA, FQGNSA. V lost 3 bases and J lost 4; bases outside the gene matches: 6. This CDR3 is 15 amino acids long. The CDR3 sequence is CASSFRQGGGTEAFF. The CDR3, as DNA: TGTGCCAGCAGCTTCCGACAGGGGGGTGGCACTGAAGCTTTCTTT.

V is TRBV14 and J is TRBJ1-5; D is unresolved. The CDR3 length is 13 residues. Per germline, CDR1 SGHDN and CDR2 FVKESK. Trimming removed 0 bases at V and 3 bases at J, with 3 bases between. CDR3 nucleotides: TGTGCCAGCAGCCAAGAGTACAATCAGCCCCAGCATTTT. It codes for CASSQEYNQPQHF.

This sequence joins TRBV13 and TRBJ1-1; 8 nucleotides align to TRBD1. This CDR3 contains 15 residues. V gave up 4 bases and J gave up 10 bases; unmatched junction bases: 14. Germline values: CDR1 PRHDT, CDR2 FYEKMQ (reference sequence). CDR3 in amino acids: CASSWTRQGMRRAFF. The CDR3 bases are TGTGCCAGCAGCTGGACCCGACAGGGGATGCGCAGAGCTTTCTTT. Looking up the rest from reference TRBV13 and TRBJ1-1 gives the full variable domain: AAGVIQSPRHLIKEKRETATLKCYPIPRHDTVYWYQQGPGQDPQFLISFYEKMQSDKGSIPDRFSAQQFSDYHSELNMSSLELGDSALYFCASSWTRQGMRRAFFGQGTRLTVV.

The chain joins TRBV30 to TRBJ1-4; D is perhaps TRBD1 (6 bases). Trimming shortened V by 3 bases and J by 10 bases, and 21 bases separated the two germline ends. CDR1 is GTSNPN and CDR2 is SVGIG in the germline V gene (reference sequence). The CDR3 length is 15 residues. The CDR3 coding sequence is TGTGCCTGGAGCCACCCCGGGGGGGCGACTCGAAAACTGTTTTTT. Translating it yields CAWSHPGGATRKLFF.

The V call is TRBV15, the J call TRBJ1-1, with D perhaps TRBD1 (5 bases). The germline CDR1 and CDR2 sequences are LNHNV and YYDKDF (reference sequence). Deletions cut 6 bases from V and 4 bases from J, with 9 bases between. The CDR3 sequence is 12 residues long. The CDR3 here is CATRVQGTEAFF. In DNA, the CDR3 is TGTGCCACCAGGGTTCAGGGCACTGAAGCTTTCTTT.

The chain joins TRBV4-2 to TRBJ1-1; tentative D call: TRBD1 (6 bases). The CDR3 runs 15 residues. CDR1 is LGHNA, CDR2 YNFKEQ, per germline. The V end was cut by 1 base, the J end by 5 bases, with 14 bases between. The CDR3 region is CASSQVGGGGTEAFF. The CDR3, as DNA: TGTGCCAGCAGCCAAGTGGGAGGGGGTGGGACTGAAGCTTTCTTT.

The count of this clone is one. The V and J genes are TRBV27 and TRBJ2-3, with 9 positions matching TRBD2. With 5 bases clipped from V and 1 base from J, the junction kept 7 bases outside the gene matches. This CDR3 spans 16 amino acids. Germline assignment: CDR1 MNHEY and CDR2 SMNVEV (reference sequence). The CDR3 DNA reads as TGTGCCAGCAGTCACCTCATAGCGGGGGGCACAGATACGCAGTATTTT. Residues: CASSHLIAGGTDTQYF.

V is TRBV5-1 and J is TRBJ2-7, with 8 bases lining up with TRBD1. CDR1 is SGHRS, CDR2 YFSETQ, per germline. V shed 2 bases and J 2 bases; nucleotides not matched to a gene: 3. This CDR3 is 14 amino acids long. CDR3 sequence: CASSLDRGAYEQYF. For the CDR3, the DNA is TGCGCCAGCAGCTTAGACAGGGGCGCCTACGAGCAGTACTTC.

This clone came up a few times. The chain employs TRBV5-1 and TRBJ1-2; 8 nucleotides match TRBD1. The junction had 8 bases not matched to a gene; V was cut back by 1 base and J by 0 bases. The CDR3 consists of 17 residues. The germline V gene has CDR1 SGHRS and CDR2 YFSETQ. CDR3: CASSLWAGGPSNYGYTF. In nucleotides, the CDR3 is TGCGCCAGCAGCTTGTGGGCAGGGGGCCCCTCTAACTATGGCTACACCTTC. Based on the CDR3 plus reference TRBV5-1 and TRBJ1-2, the full variable domain is KAGVTQTPRYLIKTRGQQVTLSCSPISGHRSVSWYQQTPGQGLQFLFEYFSETQRNKGNFPGRFSGRQFSNSRSEMNVSTLELGDSALYLCASSLWAGGPSNYGYTFGSGTRLTVV.

The gene calls are TRBV2 and TRBJ1-1; D gene unclear. Germline V gene data show CDR1 as SNHLY and CDR2 as FYNNEI. V was cut by 7 bases and J by 5 bases, with 17 bases left in between. CDR3 length equals 14 residues. The CDR3 DNA follows: TGTGCCAGCAAACCGGCGGGTTCTGGGACTGAAGCTTTCTTT. Translated, it gives CASKPAGSGTEAFF.

The chain has TRBV6-2 or TRBV6-3 and TRBJ2-1; TRBD1 agrees at 8 bases. The CDR3 runs to 12 residues. Germline CDR1 is MNHEY and CDR2 is SVGEGT. V shed 6 bases, J shed 7 bases, and the junction held 2 bases outside the gene matches. CDR3 loop: CASSRQGNEQFF. For the CDR3, the DNA is TGTGCCAGCAGCCGACAGGGGAATGAGCAGTTCTTC.

The J gene is TRBJ1-2, the V gene TRBV7-9; D not certain. V gave up 11 bases and J gave up 7 bases, with 14 bases separating them. Germline V lookup: CDR1 SEHNR, CDR2 FQNEAQ (reference sequence). The CDR3 consists of 11 residues. The CDR3 coding sequence is TGTGCCGGTCGGGGTGGTGGTGGCTACACCTTC. It specifies CAGRGGGGYTF. Filled out from reference TRBV7-9 and TRBJ1-2, the complete variable domain reads DTGVSQNPRHKITKRGQNVTFRCDPISEHNRLYWYRQTLGQGPEFLTYFQNEAQLEKSRLLSDRFSAERPKGSFSTLEIQRTEQGDSAMYLCAGRGGGGYTFGSGTRLTVV.

The chain recombines TRBV5-1 with TRBJ2-3; 10 bases fit TRBD2. The J segment lost 2 bases and the V segment lost 4 bases, leaving 7 bases of the junction unmatched. The germline gives CDR1 SGHRS, CDR2 YFSETQ. The CDR3 runs 16 residues. CDR3 bases: TGCGCCAGCAGCCCAAGGACTAGCGGATACACAGATACGCAGTATTTT. This codes for CASSPRTSGYTDTQYF.